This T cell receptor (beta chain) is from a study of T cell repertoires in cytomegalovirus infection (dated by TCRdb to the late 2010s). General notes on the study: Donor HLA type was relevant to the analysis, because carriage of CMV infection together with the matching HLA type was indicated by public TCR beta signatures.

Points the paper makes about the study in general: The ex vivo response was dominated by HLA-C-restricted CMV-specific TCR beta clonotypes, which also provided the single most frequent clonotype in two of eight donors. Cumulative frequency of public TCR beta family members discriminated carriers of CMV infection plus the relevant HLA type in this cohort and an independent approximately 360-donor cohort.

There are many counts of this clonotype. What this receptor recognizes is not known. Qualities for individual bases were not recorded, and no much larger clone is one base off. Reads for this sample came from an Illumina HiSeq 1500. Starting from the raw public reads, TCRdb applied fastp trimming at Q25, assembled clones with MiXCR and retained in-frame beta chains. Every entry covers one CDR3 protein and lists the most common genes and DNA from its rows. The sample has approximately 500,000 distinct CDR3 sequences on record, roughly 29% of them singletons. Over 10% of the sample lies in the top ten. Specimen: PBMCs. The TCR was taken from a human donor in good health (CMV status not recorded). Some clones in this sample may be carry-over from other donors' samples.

The CDR3 region: CASSLAVGLAGVSYNEQFF. In nucleotides, the sequence is TGTGCCAGCAGCTTAGCCGTGGGACTAGCGGGAGTTTCCTACAATGAGCAGTTCTTC. The chain links TRBV7-2 with TRBJ2-1, and TRBD2 aligns with 14 junction nucleotides. V loses 0 bases at its end and J loses 1 base; junction bases beyond the gene matches: 5. As encoded in the germline V gene, CDR1 is SGHTA while CDR2 is FQGNSA. From cysteine to phenylalanine, the CDR3 is 19 amino acids long. Left in the record is the CDR3 DNA by itself, 57 bases read in frame from the first base.